Sequencing of this T cell receptor (beta chain) was carried out in a study of molecular identifiers for immune sequencing clone quantification. CDR1 and CDR2 from the germline V gene are SGHKS and YYEKEE (reference sequence). Losses at the gene ends were 3 bases for V and 4 bases for J; bases not matched to a gene: 9. The CDR3 is 17 residues long. TCRdb re-called the PCR reads with MiXCR, one entry per CDR3 protein. The sample consists of under 600,000 distinct CDR3 sequences, over 20% of them appearing once. This clonotype came up many times. The rearrangement joins TRBV5-5 to TRBJ2-3; TRBD2 matches at 12 bases. The sample consisted of naive CD8+ T cells from blood, with Jurkat cell RNA spiked in. The subset: FACS-sorted CD8+CD4-CCR7+CD45RA+ naive T cells. The clonotype comes from a human donor in good health. Some libraries in this study had Jurkat cell RNA spiked in. The CDR3 nucleotides read TGTGCCAGCAGCTCACGGACTAGCGGGATTGTCGCAGATACGCAGTATTTT. It translates to CASSSRTSGIVADTQYF.